This T cell receptor beta chain was identified during a study of T cell responses to AZD1222 COVID-19 vaccine. Overall study context: Second-dose recipients at about 4 or about 12 weeks were treated as one pooled group.

TCRdb keeps only in-frame clones here, not all; method: immunoSEQ multiplex PCR. The sample carries 120,000 or so clones, approximately 90% recorded once. Study-level results: After two AZD1222 doses, spike-specific TCR breadth and depth rose versus day 0. Clonal diversity may have been underestimated in mostly white British donors.

Regarding this clone: Its cognate antigen is unknown.

The CDR3 is 14 amino acids. V was pared by 1 base and J by 3 bases, with 6 bases between. The V gene's germline CDR1 is LGHNA and CDR2 YSLEER. Sample: peripheral blood, taken on day 0 of AZD1222 vaccination. The sequence derives from an adult in good health. The chain links TRBV4-3 to TRBJ1-4; D uncertain. The CDR3 DNA is TGCGCCAGCAGCCAAGCCAGAGCTAATGAAAAACTGTTTTTT. Amino acids: CASSQARANEKLFF.